This entry features one T cell receptor (beta chain) sequence. Its antigen is unknown. No much larger clonotype is one base removed from it; base qualities were not supplied. The sample belongs to a study of T cell changes during pregnancy in multiple sclerosis (dated by TCRdb to between 2017 and 2020). About the full investigation: The study looked at changes in the T cell repertoire across pregnancy in women with multiple sclerosis.

The CDR3 sequence holds 11 residues, the cysteine and phenylalanine included. The retained sequence is limited to the CDR3, 33 bases, with the frame set at the first base. Looking up the germline V gene yields CDR1 MDHEN and CDR2 SYDVKM. V is reduced by 3 bases and J by 8 bases, leaving a spacing of 7 bases between them. Library construction relied on the immunoSEQ multiplex PCR assay. TCRdb retrieved this table from immuneACCESS and kept in-frame rearrangements only. Not all clones are present; in checked studies, unresolved V genes account for under half, and no reason is known for the remainder. The sample table lists 30,000 to 40,000 clones, roughly nine tenths of them with a count of one. The biggest ten clones account for around 2.8% of the sample.

This clonotype was sampled from a female donor in good health, enrolled as a control in a pregnancy study. The chain is encoded by TRBV28 joined to TRBJ1-2; confidence is insufficient to name the D gene. The sample consisted of CD4+ T cells from peripheral blood mononuclear cells, taken in the third trimester of pregnancy. The CDR3 protein sequence reads: CASSFAEGYTF. At the DNA level, the sequence is TGTGCCAGCAGTTTTGCGGAGGGCTACACCTTC.